This T cell receptor (beta chain) was recovered during a study of T cell responses to AZD1222 COVID-19 vaccine. Regarding the study as a whole: Mapped onto spike, vaccine-associated CD4 TCRs spanned it and were dominant at 160-218 and 743-854. Only six AZD1222 recipients tested seropositive at baseline.

The CDR3 is 13 residues long. Germline loops: CDR1 SGHAT, CDR2 FQNNGV. Sequencing used immunoSEQ multiplex PCR; TCRdb keeps in-frame clones, though not all of them. Of 110,000 or so clones listed, 88% were seen once; the top ten hold about 2.5%. Note on this clone: Its antigen remains unknown. Germline and junction disagree at one end, which may indicate a read error.

This clonotype was sampled from an adult in good health. The sample consisted of peripheral blood, taken on day 0 of AZD1222 vaccination. V gene TRBV11-2 combines with J gene TRBJ1-2; D perhaps matches TRBD1 (6 bases). The CDR3: CASSLDRSRVVAF. Here the CDR3 DNA reads TGTGCCAGCAGCCTAGACAGGAGCCGAGTCGTCGCCTTC.